A single sample gave rise to the 12 T cell receptor beta chains below, sequenced in a study of radiotherapy plus CTLA-4 blockade in lung cancer. The protocol was immunoSEQ multiplex PCR, while the TCRdb copy is restricted to in-frame clones and leaves out a portion. There are 65,000 to 85,000 clones in the sample; 70% to 80% occur only once, and roughly 9.8% lies in the top ten. This specimen was peripheral blood, taken from a patient treated with radiotherapy plus ipilimumab. The receptors originated from a human donor with non-small cell lung cancer whose response to radiotherapy plus ipilimumab could not be evaluated.

The chain employs TRBV7-8 and TRBJ1-1, with 11 positions matching TRBD1. This CDR3 is 15 amino acids long. Trimming cost V 5 bases and J 7 bases; bases outside gene matches: 9. Germline CDR1 SGHVS, CDR2 FQNEAQ. This CDR3 reads CASSPGQGANNEAFF. CDR3 sequence (DNA): TGTGCCAGCAGCCCTGGACAGGGGGCCAATAATGAAGCTTTCTTT.

J is TRBJ1-1 and V is TRBV6-6, with a weak D call TRBD1 (5 bases). V was clipped by 0 bases and J by 0 bases, with 5 bases between them. The CDR3 covers 14 residues. Germline CDR1 is MNHNY and CDR2 is SVGAGI (reference sequence). The CDR3 coding sequence is TGTGCCAGCAGTTACTCACAGGTGAACACTGAAGCTTTCTTT. Protein: CASSYSQVNTEAFF.

This sequence joins TRBV4-2 and TRBJ1-1, with D unresolved. This CDR3 contains 14 residues. V shed 3 bases and J shed 4 bases, with 12 bases lying between them. Per germline, CDR1 LGHNA and CDR2 YNFKEQ. CDR3 region: CASSQSAEGTEAFF. The CDR3 region has the DNA TGTGCCAGCAGCCAGTCGGCAGAGGGCACTGAAGCTTTCTTT.

This sequence joins TRBV7-9 and TRBJ1-5; unclear D gene. From germline, CDR1 is SEHNR and CDR2 FQNEAQ (reference sequence). The CDR3 length is 15 residues. Trimming shortened V by 2 bases and J by 5 bases, and 13 bases separated the two germline ends. As DNA, the CDR3 is TGTGCCAGCAGCTTAAAATCGGCAGGTGATCAGCCCCAGCATTTT. Translating it yields CASSLKSAGDQPQHF.

The chain has TRBV4-1 and TRBJ1-2; D remains unclear. Trimming left V 2 bases short and J 0 bases short, with 16 bases between. The CDR3 totals 17 residues. Germline values: CDR1 MGHRA, CDR2 YSYEKL. In DNA form, the CDR3 reads TGCGCCAGCAGCCAAACGCGCGGCAGTGTAGCTAACTATGGCTACACCTTC. This gives the protein CASSQTRGSVANYGYTF.

The chain carries TRBV5-1 and TRBJ1-1; no clear D. CDR1 SGHRS and CDR2 YFSETQ come from the germline V gene. V lost 4 bases and J lost 5, with 15 bases in between. The CDR3 extends over 14 amino acids. The CDR3 spells CASSPHGETTEAFF. The DNA of the CDR3 is TGCGCCAGCAGCCCACACGGGGAAACGACTGAAGCTTTCTTT.

The V and J genes are TRBV18 and TRBJ2-5, with unresolved D. CDR1 is KGHSH and CDR2 is LQKENI in the germline V gene. V gave up 6 bases and J gave up 1 base, with 9 bases separating them. This CDR3 has 13 residues. The CDR3 nucleotides are TGTGCCAGCTCTCCGGGTATCCAAGAGACCCAGTACTTC. The encoded protein is CASSPGIQETQYF. The variable domain in full, with the rest retrieved from reference TRBV18 and TRBJ2-5, is NAGVMQNPRHLVRRRGQEARLRCSPMKGHSHVYWYRQLPEEGLKFMVYLQKENIIDESGMPKERFSAEFPKEGPSILRIQQVVRGDSAAYFCASSPGIQETQYFGPGTRLLVL.

V is TRBV19 and J is TRBJ1-2, with 9 positions matching TRBD1. CDR1 is LNHDA and CDR2 is SQIVND in the germline V gene (reference sequence). The CDR3 runs to 14 residues. V was pared by 6 bases and J by 2 bases, with 4 bases of the junction left unmatched. The CDR3 sequence is CASRQGAVNYGYTF. CDR3 bases: TGTGCCAGTAGACAGGGGGCGGTGAACTATGGCTACACCTTC. Based on the CDR3 plus reference TRBV19 and TRBJ1-2, the full variable domain is DGGITQSPKYLFRKEGQNVTLSCEQNLNHDAMYWYRQDPGQGLRLIYYSQIVNDFQKGDIAEGYSVSREKKESFPLTVTSAQKNPTAFYLCASRQGAVNYGYTFGSGTRLTVV.

The genes are TRBV6-5 and TRBJ1-4, with TRBD1 identical over 7 bases. Germline CDR1 and CDR2: MNHEY and SVGAGI. V was clipped by 5 bases and J by 8 bases; unmatched bases: 8. This CDR3 contains 14 residues. CDR3: CASSPRGRGEKLFF. The CDR3 region has the DNA TGTGCCAGCAGTCCGAGGGGGCGTGGGGAAAAACTGTTTTTT.

In its sample, this clone was seen once. The genes are TRBV15 and TRBJ1-1, with 7 positions matching TRBD1. The CDR3 covers 15 residues. The V and J ends lost 6 bases and 0 bases, in that order; junction bases with no gene match: 7. Germline values: CDR1 LNHNV, CDR2 YYDKDF (reference sequence). The CDR3 spells CATRKDRWLNTEAFF. CDR3 coding DNA: TGTGCCACCAGGAAGGACAGGTGGCTGAACACTGAAGCTTTCTTT.

V and J are TRBV10-3 and TRBJ1-2; no clear D. Germline loops: CDR1 ENHRY, CDR2 SYGVKD. CDR3 size: 13 residues. V shed 4 bases and J shed 4 bases, with 10 bases lying between them. The CDR3 loop reads CAISGEAAYGYTF. The CDR3 DNA is TGTGCCATCAGTGGGGAGGCAGCCTATGGCTACACCTTC.

This chain uses TRBV6-5 with TRBJ2-7, with a weak D call TRBD2 (5 bases). Germline V gene data show CDR1 as MNHEY and CDR2 as SVGAGI. The length of the CDR3 is 12 residues. V was shortened by 5 bases and J by 4 bases, with 9 bases between the two germline ends. The CDR3 DNA reads as TGTGCCAGCAGTGACCGGGGTTACGAGCAGTACTTC. Amino acid sequence: CASSDRGYEQYF.